This T cell receptor (beta chain) appears in the sequencing data of a study of cytomegalovirus exposure and HLA in healthy donors. Regarding the study as a whole: Whilst most TCR sequences proved rare, a subset of public TCRs occurred across many donors. In vitro experiments confirmed that a few CMV-associated chains were specific for CMV antigens. A list of more than 150 TCR beta chains associated with cytomegalovirus was given. Within the roughly 120 validation repertoires, first-cohort TCR clusters tended to co-occur, according to a later analysis.

Sequencing was performed with immunoSEQ multiplex PCR; in TCRdb, only in-frame clones are kept and a portion is missing. Of tens of thousands of clones listed, roughly 90% were seen once; the top ten hold 2.1%. This CDR3 has 12 residues. The ends were cut back, 5 bases at V and 9 bases at J, with 13 bases in the middle. Per germline, CDR1 SGHTA and CDR2 FQGTGA. For this clone: What it binds is unknown.

This TCR came from a man aged 30-40 years in good health and CMV-seronegative. What was sequenced was PBMCs. This sequence joins TRBV7-3 and TRBJ1-1; D possibly corresponds to TRBD1 (6 bases). The CDR3 DNA reads TGTGCCAGCAGCACCCCAGGGGCCCAAGCTTTCTTT. Its protein is CASSTPGAQAFF.